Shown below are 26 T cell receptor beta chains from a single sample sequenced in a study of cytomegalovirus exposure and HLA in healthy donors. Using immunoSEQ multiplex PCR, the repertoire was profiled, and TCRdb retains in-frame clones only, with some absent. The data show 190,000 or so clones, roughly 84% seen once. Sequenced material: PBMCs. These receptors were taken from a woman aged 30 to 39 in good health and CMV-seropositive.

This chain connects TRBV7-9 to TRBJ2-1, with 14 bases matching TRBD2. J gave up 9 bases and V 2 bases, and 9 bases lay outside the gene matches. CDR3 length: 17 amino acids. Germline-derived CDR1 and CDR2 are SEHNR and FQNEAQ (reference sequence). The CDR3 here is CASSLSFGGLAGGEQFF. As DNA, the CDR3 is TGTGCCAGCAGCTTAAGCTTCGGAGGACTAGCGGGAGGTGAGCAGTTCTTC.

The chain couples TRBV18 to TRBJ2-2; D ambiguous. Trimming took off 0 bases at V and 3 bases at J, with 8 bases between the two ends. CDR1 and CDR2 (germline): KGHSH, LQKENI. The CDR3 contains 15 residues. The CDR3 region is CASSPPVIDTGELFF. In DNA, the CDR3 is TGTGCCAGCTCACCACCAGTTATAGACACCGGGGAGCTGTTTTTT.

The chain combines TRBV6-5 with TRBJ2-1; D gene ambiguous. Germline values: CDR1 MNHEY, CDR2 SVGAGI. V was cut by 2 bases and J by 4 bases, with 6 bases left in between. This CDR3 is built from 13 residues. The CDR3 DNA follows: TGTGCCAGCAGTTACGACGGGTACAATGAGCAGTTCTTC. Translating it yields CASSYDGYNEQFF.

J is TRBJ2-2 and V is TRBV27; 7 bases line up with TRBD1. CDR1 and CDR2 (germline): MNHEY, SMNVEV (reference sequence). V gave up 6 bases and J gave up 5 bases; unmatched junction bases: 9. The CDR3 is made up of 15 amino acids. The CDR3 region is CASSRDRVRTGELFF. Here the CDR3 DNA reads TGTGCCAGCAGCCGTGACAGGGTGAGGACCGGGGAGCTGTTTTTT.

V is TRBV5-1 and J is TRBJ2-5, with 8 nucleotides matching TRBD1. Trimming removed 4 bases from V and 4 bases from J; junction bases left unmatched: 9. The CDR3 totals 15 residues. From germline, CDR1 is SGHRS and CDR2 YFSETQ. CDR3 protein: CASSAPGTGGETQYF. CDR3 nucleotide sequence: TGCGCCAGCAGCGCCCCCGGGACAGGAGGAGAGACCCAGTACTTC.

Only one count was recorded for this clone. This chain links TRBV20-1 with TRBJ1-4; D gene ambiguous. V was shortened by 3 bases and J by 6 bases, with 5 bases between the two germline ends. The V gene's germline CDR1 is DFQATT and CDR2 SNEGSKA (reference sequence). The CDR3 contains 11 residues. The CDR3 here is CSASLDEKLFF. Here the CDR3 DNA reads TGCAGTGCTAGTCTAGATGAAAAACTGTTTTTT.

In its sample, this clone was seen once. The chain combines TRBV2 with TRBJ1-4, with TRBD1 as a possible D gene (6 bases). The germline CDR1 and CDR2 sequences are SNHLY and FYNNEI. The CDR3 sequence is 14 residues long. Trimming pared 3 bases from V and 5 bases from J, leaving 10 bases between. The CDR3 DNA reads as TGTGCCAGCAGTGACGGCCAGGGGAATGAAAAACTGTTTTTT. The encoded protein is CASSDGQGNEKLFF.

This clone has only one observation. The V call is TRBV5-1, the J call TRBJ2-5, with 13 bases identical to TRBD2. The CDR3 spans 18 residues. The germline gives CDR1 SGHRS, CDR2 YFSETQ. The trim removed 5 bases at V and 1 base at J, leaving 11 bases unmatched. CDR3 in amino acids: CASSFRTSGSSSQETQYF. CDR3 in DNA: TGCGCCAGCAGTTTCCGGACTAGCGGGAGTTCCAGCCAAGAGACCCAGTACTTC.

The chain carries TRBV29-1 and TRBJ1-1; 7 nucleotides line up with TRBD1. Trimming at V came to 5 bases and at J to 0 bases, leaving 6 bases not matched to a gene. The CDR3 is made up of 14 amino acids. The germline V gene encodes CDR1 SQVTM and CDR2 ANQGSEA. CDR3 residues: CSVHDRELNTEAFF. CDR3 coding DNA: TGCAGCGTTCACGACAGGGAATTGAACACTGAAGCTTTCTTT.

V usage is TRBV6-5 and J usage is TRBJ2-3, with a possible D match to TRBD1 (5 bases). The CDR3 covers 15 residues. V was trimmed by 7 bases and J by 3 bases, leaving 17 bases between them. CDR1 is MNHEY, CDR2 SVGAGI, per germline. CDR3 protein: CASIDHGAGTDTQYF. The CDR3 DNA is TGTGCCAGCATCGATCATGGGGCTGGAACAGATACGCAGTATTTT.

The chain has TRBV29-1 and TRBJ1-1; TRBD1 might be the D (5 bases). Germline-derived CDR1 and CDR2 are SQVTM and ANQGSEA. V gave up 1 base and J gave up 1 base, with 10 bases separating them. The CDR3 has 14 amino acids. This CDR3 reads CSVEVKGANTEAFF. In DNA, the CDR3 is TGCAGCGTTGAAGTGAAAGGGGCGAACACTGAAGCTTTCTTT.

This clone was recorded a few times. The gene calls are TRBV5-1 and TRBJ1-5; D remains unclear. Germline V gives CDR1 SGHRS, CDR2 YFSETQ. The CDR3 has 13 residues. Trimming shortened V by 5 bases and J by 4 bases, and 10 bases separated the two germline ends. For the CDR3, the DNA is TGCGCCAGCAGTCAGGATACTAATCAGCCCCAGCATTTT. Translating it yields CASSQDTNQPQHF.

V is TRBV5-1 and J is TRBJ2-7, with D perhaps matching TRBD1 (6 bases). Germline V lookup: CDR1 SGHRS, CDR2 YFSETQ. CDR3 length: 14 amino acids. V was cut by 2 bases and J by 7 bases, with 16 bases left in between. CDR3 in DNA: TGCGCCAGCAGCTTCGGGACACGGTCGAGAGAGCAGTACTTC. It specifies CASSFGTRSREQYF. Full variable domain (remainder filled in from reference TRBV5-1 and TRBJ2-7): KAGVTQTPRYLIKTRGQQVTLSCSPISGHRSVSWYQQTPGQGLQFLFEYFSETQRNKGNFPGRFSGRQFSNSRSEMNVSTLELGDSALYLCASSFGTRSREQYFGPGTRLTVT.

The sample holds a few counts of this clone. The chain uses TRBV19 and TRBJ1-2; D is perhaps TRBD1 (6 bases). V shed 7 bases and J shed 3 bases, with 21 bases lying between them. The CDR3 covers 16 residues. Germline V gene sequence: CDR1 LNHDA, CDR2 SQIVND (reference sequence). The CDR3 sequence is CASKVLGNRADYGYTF. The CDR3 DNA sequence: TGTGCCAGTAAGGTTTTGGGGAACAGGGCGGACTATGGCTACACCTTC.

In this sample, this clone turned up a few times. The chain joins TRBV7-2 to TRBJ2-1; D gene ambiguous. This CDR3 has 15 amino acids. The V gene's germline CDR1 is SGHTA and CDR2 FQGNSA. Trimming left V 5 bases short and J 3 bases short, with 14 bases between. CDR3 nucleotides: TGTGCCAGCAGCCCGACGCGCGGCAGCTACAATGAGCAGTTCTTC. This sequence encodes CASSPTRGSYNEQFF.

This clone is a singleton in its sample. In DNA form, the CDR3 reads TGCGCCAGCAGCCCCCAAATCGGCGAGCAGTACTTC. Encoded protein: CASSPQIGEQYF. The chain joins TRBV4-1 to TRBJ2-7; D unresolved. CDR3 length: 12 residues. Germline CDR1 reads MGHRA; CDR2 reads YSYEKL. Trimming removed 4 bases from V and 6 bases from J, with 10 bases in between.

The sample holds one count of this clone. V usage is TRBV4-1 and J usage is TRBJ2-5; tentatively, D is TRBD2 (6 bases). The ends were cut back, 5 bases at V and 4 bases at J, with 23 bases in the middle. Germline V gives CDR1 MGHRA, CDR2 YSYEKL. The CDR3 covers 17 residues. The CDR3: CASSEGAGRRLRETQYF. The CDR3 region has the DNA TGCGCCAGCAGCGAAGGGGCGGGGCGGAGGTTGAGAGAGACCCAGTACTTC.

CDR3 in amino acids: CASSQDSRAGANVLTF. In DNA form, the CDR3 reads TGCGCCAGCAGCCAAGATTCGAGGGCTGGGGCCAACGTCCTGACTTTC. The chain couples TRBV4-1 to TRBJ2-6; the D gene is possibly TRBD2 (5 bases). Germline CDR1 reads MGHRA; CDR2 reads YSYEKL. Trimming pared 0 bases from V and 2 bases from J, leaving 8 bases between. The CDR3 length is 16 residues.

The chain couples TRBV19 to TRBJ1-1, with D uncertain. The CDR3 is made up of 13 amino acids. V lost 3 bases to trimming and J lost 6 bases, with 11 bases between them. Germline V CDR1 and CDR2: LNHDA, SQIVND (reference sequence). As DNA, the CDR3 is TGTGCCAGTAGTATTCGAGGTCCCTCTGAAGCTTTCTTT. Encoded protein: CASSIRGPSEAFF.

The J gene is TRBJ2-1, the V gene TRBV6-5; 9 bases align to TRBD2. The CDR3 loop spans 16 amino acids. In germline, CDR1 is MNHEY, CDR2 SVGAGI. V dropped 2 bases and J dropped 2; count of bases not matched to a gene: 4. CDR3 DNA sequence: TGTGCCAGCAGTTACATGACTAGCGGCACCTACAATGAGCAGTTCTTC. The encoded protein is CASSYMTSGTYNEQFF.

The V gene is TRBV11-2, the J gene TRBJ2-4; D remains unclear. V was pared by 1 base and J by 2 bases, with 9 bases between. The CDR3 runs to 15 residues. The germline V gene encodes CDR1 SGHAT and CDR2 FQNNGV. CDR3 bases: TGTGCCAGCAGCTTAGCTTACGGTTCCAAAAACATTCAGTACTTC. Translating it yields CASSLAYGSKNIQYF.

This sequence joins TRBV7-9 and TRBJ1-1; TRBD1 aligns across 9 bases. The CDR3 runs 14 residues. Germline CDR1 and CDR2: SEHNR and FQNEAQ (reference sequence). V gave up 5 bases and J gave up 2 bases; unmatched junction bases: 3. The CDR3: CASSPGQGNTEAFF. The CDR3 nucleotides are TGTGCCAGCAGCCCGGGACAGGGTAACACTGAAGCTTTCTTT.

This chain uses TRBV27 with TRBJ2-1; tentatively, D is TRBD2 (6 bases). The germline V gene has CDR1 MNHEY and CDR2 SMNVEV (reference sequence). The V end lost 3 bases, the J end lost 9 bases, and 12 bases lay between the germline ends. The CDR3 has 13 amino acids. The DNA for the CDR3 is TGTGCCAGCAGTTTGACGGGGAGGAGTGAGCAGTTCTTC. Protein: CASSLTGRSEQFF.

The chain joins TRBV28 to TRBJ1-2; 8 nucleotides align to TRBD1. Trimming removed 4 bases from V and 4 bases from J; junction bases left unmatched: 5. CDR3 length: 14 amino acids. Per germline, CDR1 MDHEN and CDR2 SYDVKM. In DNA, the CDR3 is TGTGCCAGCAGTTCCTCAGACAGGGGCTATGGCTACACCTTC. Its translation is CASSSSDRGYGYTF.

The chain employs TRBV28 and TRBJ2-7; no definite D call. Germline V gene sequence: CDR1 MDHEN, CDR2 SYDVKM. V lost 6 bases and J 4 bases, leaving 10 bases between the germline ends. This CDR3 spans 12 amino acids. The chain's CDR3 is CASSPLRYEQYF. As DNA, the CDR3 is TGTGCCAGCAGCCCGCTTCGGTACGAGCAGTACTTC.

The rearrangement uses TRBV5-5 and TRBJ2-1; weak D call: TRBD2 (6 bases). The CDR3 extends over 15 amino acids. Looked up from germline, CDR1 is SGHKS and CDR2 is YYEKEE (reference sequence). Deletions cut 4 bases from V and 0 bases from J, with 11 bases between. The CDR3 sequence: CASSPGGSSYNEQFF. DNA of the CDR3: TGTGCCAGCAGCCCAGGAGGGAGCTCCTACAATGAGCAGTTCTTC.